The rows below give T cell receptor beta chains drawn from one sample of a study of identical twins. Via MiXCR, TCRdb re-called the 5' RACE reads, giving one row per CDR3 protein. The sample records around 680,000 distinct CDR3 sequences, over 8.5% being singletons. The same data also contributed to another study, on yellow fever vaccine responses in identical twins.

Material for sequencing was PBMCs. These receptors came from a woman aged 18-29 years in good health. Each CDR3 is given with its conserved first and last residue. D genes are given only for firm matches. Only some rows state a clone size, as once, few, many or a class for expanded clones.

D gene: TRBD2
V gene: TRBV4-3
clone size: many
J gene: TRBJ2-7
CDR3 protein: CASSPGGGLKYEQYF
CDR3 DNA: TGCGCCAGCAGCCCCGGGGGGGGACTGAAGTACGAGCAGTACTTC

D gene: .
V gene: TRBV7-3
clone size: few
J gene: TRBJ2-2
CDR3 protein: CASSLGASGTGELFF
CDR3 DNA: TGTGCCAGCAGCTTAGGGGCTAGTGGTACCGGGGAGCTGTTTTTT

D gene: TRBD2
V gene: TRBV20-1
clone size: .
J gene: TRBJ2-7
CDR3 protein: CSARDPRTSGRGYEQYF
CDR3 DNA: TGCAGTGCTAGAGATCCGCGCACTAGCGGGAGGGGCTACGAGCAGTACTTC

D gene: TRBD2
V gene: TRBV15
clone size: few
J gene: TRBJ2-3
CDR3 protein: CATSRGTSGVSTDTQYF
CDR3 DNA: TGTGCCACCAGCAGAGGGACTAGCGGGGTTAGCACAGATACGCAGTATTTT

D gene: .
V gene: TRBV15
clone size: .
J gene: TRBJ2-3
CDR3 protein: CATSRKFNIETGRTDTQYF
CDR3 DNA: TGTGCCACCAGCAGAAAATTTAATATCGAAACTGGTCGCACAGATACGCAGTATTTT

D gene: TRBD2
V gene: TRBV6-5
clone size: .
J gene: TRBJ2-3
CDR3 protein: CASSYFGTSGSEQYF
CDR3 DNA: TGTGCCAGCAGTTACTTCGGGACTAGCGGGAGTGAGCAGTATTTT

D gene: .
V gene: TRBV7-8
clone size: many
J gene: TRBJ1-1
CDR3 protein: CASSLRPNTEAFF
CDR3 DNA: TGTGCCAGCAGCCTTAGGCCGAACACTGAAGCTTTCTTT

D gene: .
V gene: TRBV27
clone size: .
J gene: TRBJ2-2
CDR3 protein: CASSFSYSPTNTGELFF
CDR3 DNA: TGTGCCAGCAGTTTCTCTTACTCTCCTACGAACACCGGGGAGCTGTTTTTT

D gene: TRBD2
V gene: TRBV9
clone size: .
J gene: TRBJ2-1
CDR3 protein: CASSVGGGWSGEEEQFF
CDR3 DNA: TGTGCCAGCAGCGTAGGGGGCGGGTGGAGCGGGGAGGAGGAGCAGTTCTTC

D gene: .
V gene: TRBV5-1
clone size: many
J gene: TRBJ2-1
CDR3 protein: CASSLPTGYNEQFF
CDR3 DNA: TGCGCCAGCAGCTTGCCTACAGGCTACAATGAGCAGTTCTTC

D gene: TRBD2
V gene: TRBV5-6
clone size: .
J gene: TRBJ2-5
CDR3 protein: CASAGLAGEETQYF
CDR3 DNA: TGTGCCAGCGCGGGACTAGCGGGAGAAGAGACCCAGTACTTC

D gene: .
V gene: TRBV2
clone size: few
J gene: TRBJ2-1
CDR3 protein: CATTPSPEQFF
CDR3 DNA: TGTGCCACCACTCCGTCGCCTGAGCAGTTCTTC

D gene: .
V gene: TRBV5-5
clone size: many
J gene: TRBJ2-5
CDR3 protein: CASSWTGGQETQYF
CDR3 DNA: TGTGCCAGCAGCTGGACCGGGGGCCAAGAGACCCAGTACTTC

D gene: TRBD2
V gene: TRBV6-5
clone size: many
J gene: TRBJ2-7
CDR3 protein: CASSFGLAAYGEQYF
CDR3 DNA: TGTGCCAGCAGTTTTGGACTAGCGGCCTATGGGGAGCAGTACTTC

D gene: .
V gene: TRBV12-3/TRBV12-4
clone size: many
J gene: TRBJ1-3
CDR3 protein: CASSPGNTIYF
CDR3 DNA: TGTGCCAGCAGTCCTGGAAACACCATATATTTT

D gene: .
V gene: TRBV4-2
clone size: few
J gene: TRBJ2-3
CDR3 protein: CASSQDETSIDTQYF
CDR3 DNA: TGTGCCAGCAGCCAAGATGAGACTAGTATCGACACGCAGTATTTT

D gene: .
V gene: TRBV5-1
clone size: many
J gene: TRBJ1-4
CDR3 protein: CASSIDRSGDEKLFF
CDR3 DNA: TGCGCCAGCAGCATCGACAGATCGGGCGATGAAAAACTGTTTTTT

D gene: TRBD2
V gene: TRBV6-4
clone size: .
J gene: TRBJ2-3
CDR3 protein: CSSSGNSGGTDTQYF
CDR3 DNA: TGTTCCAGCAGTGGCAATAGCGGGGGCACAGATACGCAGTATTTT

D gene: .
V gene: TRBV4-1
clone size: .
J gene: TRBJ2-3
CDR3 protein: CASSQEGVTDTQYF
CDR3 DNA: TGCGCCAGCAGCCAAGAAGGTGTAACAGATACGCAGTATTTT

D gene: TRBD2
V gene: TRBV28
clone size: .
J gene: TRBJ2-3
CDR3 protein: CASSPSGAGGHTDTQYF
CDR3 DNA: TGTGCCAGCAGCCCGAGCGGTGCGGGGGGTCACACAGATACGCAGTATTTT

D gene: .
V gene: TRBV27
clone size: .
J gene: TRBJ2-3
CDR3 protein: CASSGRGDPSAGAQYF
CDR3 DNA: TGTGCCAGCAGTGGAAGGGGGGACCCTTCGGCTGGTGCGCAGTATTTT